Below are 6 T cell receptor beta chains sequenced from a single sample in a study of T cell responses to AZD1222 COVID-19 vaccine. Using immunoSEQ multiplex PCR, the repertoire was profiled, and TCRdb retains in-frame clones only, with some absent. The data contain 100,000 to 150,000 clones, 90% of them seen just once; the ten biggest clones take up approximately 4.5%. Sequenced here: peripheral blood, sampled on day 0 of MenACWY control vaccination. Receptor source: an adult in good health.

The V and J genes are TRBV6-6 and TRBJ2-7; 8 nucleotides line up with TRBD1. Germline values: CDR1 MNHNY, CDR2 SVGAGI (reference sequence). The V segment lost 2 bases and the J segment 1 base; nucleotides outside the gene matches: 4. The CDR3 contains 15 residues. This CDR3 reads CASSYGTGHSYEQYF. Written as DNA, the CDR3 is TGTGCCAGCAGTTACGGGACAGGACATTCCTACGAGCAGTACTTC.

For this clone: This sample includes further DNA sequences coding for the same CDR3. The chain links TRBV4-2 to TRBJ2-3; the match to TRBD2 covers 8 bases. Germline V gene lookup returns CDR1 LGHNA and CDR2 YNFKEQ. The CDR3 length is 15 residues. V shed 2 bases and J 0 bases; nucleotides not matched to a gene: 1. The CDR3: CASSQTGGSTDTQYF. Here the CDR3 DNA reads TGTGCCAGCAGCCAAACGGGGGGGAGCACAGATACGCAGTATTTT.

This chain joins TRBV18 and TRBJ2-1; 9 bases map to TRBD2. CDR3 length: 14 residues. After removal of 2 bases from V and 10 bases from J, the junction contained 6 bases not matched to a gene. Looked up from germline, CDR1 is KGHSH and CDR2 is LQKENI. As DNA, the CDR3 is TGTGCCAGCTCACCAAGTGGCGGGAGGGACGAGCAGTTCTTC. Its translation: CASSPSGGRDEQFF.

The V gene is TRBV7-3, the J gene TRBJ2-2; TRBD1 matches at 8 bases. CDR1 and CDR2 (germline): SGHTA, FQGTGA. V was pared by 5 bases and J by 6 bases, with 8 bases of the junction left unmatched. This CDR3 region has 15 residues. In DNA, the CDR3 is TGTGCCAGCAGCGCAGGGGGCGCCTCGGCCGGGGAGCTGTTTTTT. It yields the protein CASSAGGASAGELFF. The entire variable domain, with the rest obtained from reference TRBV7-3 and TRBJ2-2, is as follows: GAGVSQTPSNKVTEKGKYVELRCDPISGHTALYWYRQSLGQGPEFLIYFQGTGAADDSGLPNDRFFAVRPEGSVSTLKIQRTERGDSAVYLCASSAGGASAGELFFGEGSRLTVL.

The V gene is TRBV7-9, the J gene TRBJ1-2; 8 bases are shared with TRBD1. After removal of 5 bases from V and 2 bases from J, the junction contained 4 bases not matched to a gene. Germline V gene lookup returns CDR1 SEHNR and CDR2 FQNEAQ (reference sequence). The CDR3 length is 14 residues. CDR3 sequence (DNA): TGTGCCAGCAGCCCATGGACAGGGAACTATGGCTACACCTTC. Its translation is CASSPWTGNYGYTF.

The chain employs TRBV30 and TRBJ1-5; tentatively, D is TRBD1 (5 bases). Germline V gene lookup returns CDR1 GTSNPN and CDR2 SVGIG (reference sequence). Trimming removed 2 bases from V and 5 bases from J, with 16 bases in between. The CDR3 covers 15 residues. CDR3 region: CAWSRFGGEHQPQHF. CDR3 nucleotides: TGTGCCTGGAGTAGGTTCGGAGGGGAGCATCAGCCCCAGCATTTT.